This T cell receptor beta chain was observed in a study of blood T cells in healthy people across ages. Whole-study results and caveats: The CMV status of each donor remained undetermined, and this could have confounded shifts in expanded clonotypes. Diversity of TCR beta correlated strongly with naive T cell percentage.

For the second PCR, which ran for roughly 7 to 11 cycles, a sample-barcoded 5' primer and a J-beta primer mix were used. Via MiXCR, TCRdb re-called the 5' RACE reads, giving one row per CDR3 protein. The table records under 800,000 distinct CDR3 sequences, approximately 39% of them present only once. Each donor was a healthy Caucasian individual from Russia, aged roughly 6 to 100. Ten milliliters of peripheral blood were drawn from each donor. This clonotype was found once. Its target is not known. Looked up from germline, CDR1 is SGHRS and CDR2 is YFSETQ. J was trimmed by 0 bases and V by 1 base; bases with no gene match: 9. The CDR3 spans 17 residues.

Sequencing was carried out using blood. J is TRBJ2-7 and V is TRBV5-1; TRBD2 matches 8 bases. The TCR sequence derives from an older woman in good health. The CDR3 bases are TGCGCCAGCAGCTTGTGGGGGTCTAGCGGGCGCTCCTACGAGCAGTACTTC. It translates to CASSLWGSSGRSYEQYF.